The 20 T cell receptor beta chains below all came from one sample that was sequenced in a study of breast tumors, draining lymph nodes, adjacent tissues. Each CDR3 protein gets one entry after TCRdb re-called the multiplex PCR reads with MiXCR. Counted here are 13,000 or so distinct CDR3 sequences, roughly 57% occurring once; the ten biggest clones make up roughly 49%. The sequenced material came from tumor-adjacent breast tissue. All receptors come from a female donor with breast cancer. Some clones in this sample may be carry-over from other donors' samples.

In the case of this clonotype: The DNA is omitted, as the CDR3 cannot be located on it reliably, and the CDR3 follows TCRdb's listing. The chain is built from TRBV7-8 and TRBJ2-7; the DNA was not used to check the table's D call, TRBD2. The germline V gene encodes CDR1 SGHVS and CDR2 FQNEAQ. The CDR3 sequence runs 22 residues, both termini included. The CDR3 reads CASSFYICSARPAIAATYEQYF.

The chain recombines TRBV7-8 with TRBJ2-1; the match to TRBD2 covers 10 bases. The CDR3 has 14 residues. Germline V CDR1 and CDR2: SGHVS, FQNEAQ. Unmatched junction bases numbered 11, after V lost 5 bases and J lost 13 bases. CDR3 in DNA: TGTGCCAGCAGCGGATTAGCGGGGGGCGGGATCCAGTTCTTC. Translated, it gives CASSGLAGGGIQFF.

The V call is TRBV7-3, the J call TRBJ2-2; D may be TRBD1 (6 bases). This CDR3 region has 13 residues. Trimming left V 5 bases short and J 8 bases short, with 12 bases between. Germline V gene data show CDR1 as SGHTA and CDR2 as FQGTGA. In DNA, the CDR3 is TGTGCCAGCAGCCCGTCCGGACAGGGGGAGCTGTTTTTT. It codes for CASSPSGQGELFF.

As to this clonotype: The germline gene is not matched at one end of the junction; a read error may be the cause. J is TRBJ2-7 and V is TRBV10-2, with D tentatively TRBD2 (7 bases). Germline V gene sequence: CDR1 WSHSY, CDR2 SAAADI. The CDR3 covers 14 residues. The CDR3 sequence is CASSEGGGGSRKSF. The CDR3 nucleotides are TGCGCCAGCAGTGAAGGGGGGGGCGGGTCCAGGAAGTCCTTC.

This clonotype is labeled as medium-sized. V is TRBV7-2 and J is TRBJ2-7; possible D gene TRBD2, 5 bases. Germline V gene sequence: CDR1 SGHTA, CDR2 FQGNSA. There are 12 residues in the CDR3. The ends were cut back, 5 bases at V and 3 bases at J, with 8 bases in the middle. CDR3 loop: CASSMDFYEQYF. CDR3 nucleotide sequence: TGTGCCAGCAGCATGGACTTCTACGAGCAGTACTTC.

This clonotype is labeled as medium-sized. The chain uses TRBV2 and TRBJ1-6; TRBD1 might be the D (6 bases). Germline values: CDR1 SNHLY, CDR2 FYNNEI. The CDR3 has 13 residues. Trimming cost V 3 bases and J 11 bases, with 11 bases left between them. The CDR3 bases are TGTGCCAGCAGTGAGGGGGCTCCCGCACCCCTCCACTTT. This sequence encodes CASSEGAPAPLHF.

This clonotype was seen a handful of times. The DNA of the CDR3 is TGTGCCACCAGTGACAGTTTCGGGACCACAGATACGCAGTATTTT. Translated, it gives CATSDSFGTTDTQYF. The V and J genes are TRBV24-1 and TRBJ2-3; D is possibly TRBD1 or TRBD2 (5 bases each). Trimming cost V 4 bases and J 2 bases, with 12 bases left between them. The CDR3 is 15 amino acids. Germline-derived CDR1 and CDR2 are KGHDR and SFDVKD.

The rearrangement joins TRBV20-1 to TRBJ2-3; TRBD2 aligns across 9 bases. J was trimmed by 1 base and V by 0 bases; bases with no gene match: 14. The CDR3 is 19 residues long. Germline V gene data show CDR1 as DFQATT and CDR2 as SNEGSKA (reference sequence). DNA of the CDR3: TGCAGTGCTAGAGATAGGGGACTAGCAACCCCCCCGGGCACAGATACGCAGTATTTT. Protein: CSARDRGLATPPGTDTQYF.

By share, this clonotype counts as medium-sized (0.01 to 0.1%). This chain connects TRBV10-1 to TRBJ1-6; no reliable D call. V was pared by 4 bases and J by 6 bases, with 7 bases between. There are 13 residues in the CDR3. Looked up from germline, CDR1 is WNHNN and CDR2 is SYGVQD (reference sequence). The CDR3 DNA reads TGCGCCAGCAGTGCCGCTTTTAATTCACCCCTCCACTTT. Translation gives CASSAAFNSPLHF.

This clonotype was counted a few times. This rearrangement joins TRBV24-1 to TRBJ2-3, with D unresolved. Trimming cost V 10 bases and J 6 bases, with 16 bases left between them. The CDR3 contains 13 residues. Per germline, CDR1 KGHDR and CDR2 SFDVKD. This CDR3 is CATDDLASDTQYF. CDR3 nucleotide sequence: TGTGCCACAGATGACCTGGCCTCGGATACGCAGTATTTT.

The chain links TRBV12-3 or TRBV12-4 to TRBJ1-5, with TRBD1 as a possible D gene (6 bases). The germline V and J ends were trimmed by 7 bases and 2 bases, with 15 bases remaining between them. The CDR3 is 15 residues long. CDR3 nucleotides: TGTGCCAGCAAATCAGGGGTAGGGGGCAATCAGCCCCAGCATTTT. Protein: CASKSGVGGNQPQHF.

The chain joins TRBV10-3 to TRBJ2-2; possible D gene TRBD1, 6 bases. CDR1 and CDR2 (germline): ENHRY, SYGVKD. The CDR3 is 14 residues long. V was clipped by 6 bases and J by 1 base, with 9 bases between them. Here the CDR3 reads CAIRGQRNTGELFF. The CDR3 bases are TGTGCCATCAGGGGACAACGGAACACCGGGGAGCTGTTTTTT.

The CDR3 sequence: CSASGGGSQPQHF. The CDR3 DNA reads as TGCAGTGCTAGCGGGGGGGGAAGTCAGCCCCAGCATTTT. This chain joins TRBV20-1 and TRBJ1-5; TRBD1 is a possible D gene (5 bases). Germline values: CDR1 DFQATT, CDR2 SNEGSKA (reference sequence). The CDR3 consists of 13 residues. The ends were cut back, 3 bases at V and 6 bases at J, with 12 bases in the middle.

CDR3 protein: CAISESGREEETQYF. The CDR3 DNA sequence: TGTGCCATCAGTGAGAGCGGGAGGGAAGAAGAGACCCAGTACTTC. The chain links TRBV10-3 to TRBJ2-5; 10 nucleotides align to TRBD2. With 2 bases clipped from V and 3 bases from J, the junction kept 3 bases outside the gene matches. The CDR3 loop spans 15 amino acids. Looked up from germline, CDR1 is ENHRY and CDR2 is SYGVKD.

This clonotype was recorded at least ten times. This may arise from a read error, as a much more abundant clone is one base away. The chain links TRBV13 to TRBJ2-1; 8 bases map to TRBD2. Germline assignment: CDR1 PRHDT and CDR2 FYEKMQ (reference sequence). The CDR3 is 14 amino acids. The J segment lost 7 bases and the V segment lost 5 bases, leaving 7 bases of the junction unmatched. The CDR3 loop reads CASSIPSGPNEQFF. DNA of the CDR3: TGTGCCAGCAGCATCCCTAGCGGGCCGAATGAGCAGTTCTTC.

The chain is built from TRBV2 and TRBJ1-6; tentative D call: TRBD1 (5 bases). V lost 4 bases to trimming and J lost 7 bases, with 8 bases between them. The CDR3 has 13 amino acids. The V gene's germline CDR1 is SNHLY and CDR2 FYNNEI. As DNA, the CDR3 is TGTGCCAGCAGTGGGGACCCGAATTCACCCCTCCACTTT. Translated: CASSGDPNSPLHF.

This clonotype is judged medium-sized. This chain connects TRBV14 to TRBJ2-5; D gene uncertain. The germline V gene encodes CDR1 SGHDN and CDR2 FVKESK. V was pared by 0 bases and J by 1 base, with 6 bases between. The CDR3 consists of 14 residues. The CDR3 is CASSQDLGQETQYF. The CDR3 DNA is TGTGCCAGCAGCCAAGATTTGGGCCAAGAGACCCAGTACTTC.

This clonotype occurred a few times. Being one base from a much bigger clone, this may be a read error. The CDR3 spells CASSLKGQTMNTEPFF. In DNA, the CDR3 is TGTGCCAGCAGCTTAAAGGGACAGACAATGAACACTGAACCTTTCTTT. V gene TRBV7-2 combines with J gene TRBJ1-1, with TRBD1 matching 7 bases. This CDR3 contains 16 residues. The germline gives CDR1 SGHTA, CDR2 FQGNSA.

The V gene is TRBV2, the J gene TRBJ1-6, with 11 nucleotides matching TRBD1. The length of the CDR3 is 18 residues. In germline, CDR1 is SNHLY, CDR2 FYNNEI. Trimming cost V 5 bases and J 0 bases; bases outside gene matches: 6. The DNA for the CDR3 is TGTGCCAGCAGTCGGGACAGGGGGAGAAGCTCCTATAATTCACCCCTCCACTTT. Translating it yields CASSRDRGRSSYNSPLHF.

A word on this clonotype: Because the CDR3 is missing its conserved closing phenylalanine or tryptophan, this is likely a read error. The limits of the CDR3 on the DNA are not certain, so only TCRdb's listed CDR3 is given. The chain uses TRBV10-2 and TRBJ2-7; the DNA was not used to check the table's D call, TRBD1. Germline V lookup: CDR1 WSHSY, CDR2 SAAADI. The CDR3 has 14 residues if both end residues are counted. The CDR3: CASSEGGGGSGRSS.